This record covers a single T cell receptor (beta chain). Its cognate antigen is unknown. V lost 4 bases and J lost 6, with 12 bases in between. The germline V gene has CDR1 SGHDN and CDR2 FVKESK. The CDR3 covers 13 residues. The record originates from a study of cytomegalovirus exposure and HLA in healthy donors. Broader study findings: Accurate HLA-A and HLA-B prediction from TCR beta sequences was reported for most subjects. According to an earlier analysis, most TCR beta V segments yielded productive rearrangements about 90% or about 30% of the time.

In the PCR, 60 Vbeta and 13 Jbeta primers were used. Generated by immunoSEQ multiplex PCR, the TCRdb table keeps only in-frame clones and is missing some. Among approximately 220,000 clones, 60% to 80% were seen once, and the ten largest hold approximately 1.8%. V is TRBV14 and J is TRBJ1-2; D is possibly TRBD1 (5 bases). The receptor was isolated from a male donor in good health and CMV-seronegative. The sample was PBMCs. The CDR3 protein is CASSPTGVDGYTF. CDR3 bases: TGTGCCAGCAGCCCCACGGGGGTGGATGGCTACACCTTC.